These T cell receptor beta chains were read from a single sample in a study of blood T cell repertoires in COVID-19. Clones were read by immunoSEQ multiplex PCR, and TCRdb kept only the in-frame ones, dropping some. Counted here are about 83,000 clones, around nine tenths occurring once; the ten biggest clones make up about 5.2%. The sample consisted of peripheral blood. Receptors originate from a man between 60 and 75 years old with acute or convalescent COVID-19. CDR3s include the opening cysteine and the closing phenylalanine or tryptophan. The D gene is left open where the match is weak. For some rows the clone size is stated as once, few or many, or as a class when expanded; others skip it.

d_gene: -; v_gene: TRBV23-1; j_gene: TRBJ1-5; abundance: -; CDR3aa: CASSQGQGLDQPQHF; CDR3nt: TGCGCCAGCAGTCAAGGTCAGGGGTTGGATCAGCCCCAGCATTTT
d_gene: -; v_gene: TRBV5-6; j_gene: TRBJ1-3; abundance: -; CDR3aa: CASSPVGTSPYLFGNTIYF; CDR3nt: TGTGCCAGCAGCCCTGTGGGGACAAGCCCCTACTTATTTGGAAACACCATATATTTT
d_gene: -; v_gene: TRBV23-1; j_gene: TRBJ1-2; abundance: -; CDR3aa: CASSLHGALPNYGYTF; CDR3nt: TGCGCCAGCAGTCTTCATGGGGCTCTTCCTAACTATGGCTACACCTTC
d_gene: TRBD2; v_gene: TRBV7-8; j_gene: TRBJ2-1; abundance: -; CDR3aa: CAWGGSPNEQFF; CDR3nt: TGTGCCTGGGGGGGTAGCCCCAATGAGCAGTTCTTC
d_gene: -; v_gene: TRBV11-2; j_gene: TRBJ2-1; abundance: -; CDR3aa: CASSLSAGTNNEQFF; CDR3nt: TGTGCCAGCAGCTTATCGGCAGGAACCAACAATGAGCAGTTCTTC
d_gene: TRBD1; v_gene: TRBV11-1; j_gene: TRBJ2-7; abundance: -; CDR3aa: CASSSLQGYEQYF; CDR3nt: TGTGCCAGCAGCTCACTACAGGGGTACGAGCAGTACTTC
d_gene: -; v_gene: TRBV4-2; j_gene: TRBJ2-3; abundance: -; CDR3aa: CASSSRERDTQYF; CDR3nt: TGTGCCAGCAGTTCTAGGGAGAGAGATACGCAGTATTTT
d_gene: TRBD1; v_gene: TRBV9; j_gene: TRBJ1-2; abundance: -; CDR3aa: CASSVRTGGSYGYTF; CDR3nt: TGTGCCAGCAGCGTAAGGACAGGGGGAAGCTATGGCTACACCTTC
d_gene: -; v_gene: TRBV5-8; j_gene: TRBJ2-3; abundance: -; CDR3aa: CASSPATPFTDTQYF; CDR3nt: TGTGCCAGCAGCCCTGCTACGCCCTTCACGGATACGCAGTATTTT
d_gene: TRBD2; v_gene: TRBV2; j_gene: TRBJ2-7; abundance: -; CDR3aa: CASGELAGYYEQYF; CDR3nt: TGTGCCAGCGGAGAGCTAGCGGGGTACTACGAGCAGTACTTC
d_gene: -; v_gene: TRBV30; j_gene: TRBJ1-1; abundance: -; CDR3aa: CAWDDNVNTEAFF; CDR3nt: TGTGCCTGGGATGACAACGTTAACACTGAAGCTTTCTTT
d_gene: -; v_gene: TRBV7-9; j_gene: TRBJ2-3; abundance: -; CDR3aa: CASSHFRGVGDTQYF; CDR3nt: TGTGCCAGCAGTCACTTCAGGGGGGTAGGGGATACGCAGTATTTT
d_gene: -; v_gene: TRBV15; j_gene: TRBJ1-1; abundance: -; CDR3aa: CATSREKGQNTEAFF; CDR3nt: TGTGCCACCAGCAGAGAAAAGGGACAGAACACTGAAGCTTTCTTT
d_gene: TRBD1; v_gene: TRBV11-2; j_gene: TRBJ2-3; abundance: once; CDR3aa: CASSSRDRVIDTQYF; CDR3nt: TGTGCCAGCAGCAGCCGGGACAGGGTTATTGATACGCAGTATTTT
d_gene: -; v_gene: TRBV6-1; j_gene: TRBJ1-6; abundance: -; CDR3aa: CASSEQGRNSPLHF; CDR3nt: TGTGCCAGCAGTGAACAGGGTCGCAATTCACCCCTCCACTTT
d_gene: TRBD1; v_gene: TRBV3-1/TRBV3-2; j_gene: TRBJ1-4; abundance: once; CDR3aa: CASSQDLTGTNEKLFF; CDR3nt: TGTGCCAGCAGCCAAGATTTGACAGGGACTAATGAAAAACTGTTTTTT
d_gene: TRBD1; v_gene: TRBV19; j_gene: TRBJ1-1; abundance: -; CDR3aa: CASSPRDRGPTTEAFF; CDR3nt: TGTGCCAGTAGTCCCCGGGACAGGGGGCCTACCACTGAAGCTTTCTTT
d_gene: TRBD1; v_gene: TRBV5-1; j_gene: TRBJ1-2; abundance: -; CDR3aa: CASSLGQGNGYTF; CDR3nt: TGCGCCAGCAGCTTGGGACAGGGGAATGGCTACACCTTC